These 23 T cell receptor beta chains came from one sample sequenced in a study of T cells in Graves' hyperthyroidism and ophthalmopathy. There were TCR beta CDR3 regions amplified from RNA transcripts. Researchers ran a first-round RT-PCR on the TCR CDR3 using the HTBI primer set. TCRdb itself ran the multiplex PCR reads through MiXCR, one entry per CDR3 protein. Among some 510,000 distinct CDR3 sequences listed, 20% were seen once. What was sequenced was blood. The receptors come from a man in his late teens or twenties with Graves' hyperthyroidism.

Notes on this clonotype: This could be a read error, since a much larger clone is one nucleotide away. V usage is TRBV2 and J usage is TRBJ1-1; a possible D gene is TRBD1 (6 bases). The CDR3 runs 15 residues. Per germline, CDR1 SNHLY and CDR2 FYNNEI. The chain's CDR3 is CASSALWAGAGEACF. CDR3 DNA: TGTGCCAGCAGTGCCCTATGGGCAGGGGCGGGTGAAGCTTGCTTT.

V usage is TRBV29-1 and J usage is TRBJ2-5; no reliable D call. This CDR3 is built from 12 residues. Germline V gene sequence: CDR1 SQVTM, CDR2 ANQGSEA. Trimming stripped 4 bases from V and 1 base from J, with 7 bases between. The CDR3 DNA reads as TGCAGCGTTGGTCTAACCCAAGAGACCCAGTACTTC. It is translated as CSVGLTQETQYF. The full variable domain, completed using reference TRBV29-1 and TRBJ2-5, is SAVISQKPSRDICQRGTSLTIQCQVDSQVTMMFWYRQQPGQSLTLIATANQGSEATYESGFVIDKFPISRPNLTFSTLTVSNMSPEDSSIYLCSVGLTQETQYFGPGTRLLVL.

With respect to this clonotype: A read error may be the cause here, since a much bigger clone is one base away. The chain links TRBV27 to TRBJ1-1, with D maybe TRBD1 (5 bases). CDR1 is MNHEY, CDR2 SMNVEV, per germline (reference sequence). The CDR3 has 14 residues. CDR3 protein: CASSSQVMNTEALF. The CDR3 DNA follows: TGTGCCAGCAGTTCACAGGTCATGAACACTGAAGCTTTGTTT.

This clonotype was observed at least ten times. This rearrangement joins TRBV2 to TRBJ1-1, with 9 bases that match TRBD1. V shed 5 bases, J shed 5 bases, and the junction held 3 bases outside the gene matches. The CDR3 is 13 residues long. In germline, CDR1 is SNHLY, CDR2 FYNNEI. The CDR3 region has the DNA TGTGCCAGCAGTATGACAGGGGGGACTGAAGCTTTCTTT. Protein product: CASSMTGGTEAFF.

The chain uses TRBV27 and TRBJ2-7; D not certain. This CDR3 comprises 15 residues. In germline, CDR1 is MNHEY, CDR2 SMNVEV (reference sequence). V was shortened by 4 bases and J by 3 bases, with 16 bases between the two germline ends. CDR3 nucleotide sequence: TGTGCCAGCAGTTCACCTCTCCAAGGGCGCTACGAGCAGTACTTC. As protein: CASSSPLQGRYEQYF.

The chain couples TRBV3-1 to TRBJ1-1; D may be TRBD1 (5 bases). The CDR3 loop spans 15 amino acids. The ends were cut back, 0 bases at V and 5 bases at J, with 13 bases in the middle. Germline V lookup: CDR1 LGHDT, CDR2 YNNKEL (reference sequence). CDR3 coding DNA: TGTGCCAGCAGCCAAGAAGCAGGGCCTGGGACTGAAGCTTTCTTT. It yields the protein CASSQEAGPGTEAFF.

About this clonotype itself: A single base separates this from a much larger clone, so it may be a read error. The CDR3 region has the DNA TGTTCCAGCAGCTTTCGACGGTACTACGAGCAGTACTTC. Its protein product is CSSSFRRYYEQYF. This chain links TRBV6-1 with TRBJ2-7; D is uncertain. Germline CDR1 is MNHNS and CDR2 is SASEGT. The CDR3 is 13 amino acids.

This clonotype was picked up one time. The chain combines TRBV11-1 with TRBJ2-3; the match to TRBD1 covers 8 bases. Trimming at V came to 4 bases and at J to 0 bases, leaving 3 bases not matched to a gene. The CDR3 runs to 15 residues. CDR1 is SGHAT and CDR2 is FQDESV in the germline V gene (reference sequence). This chain's CDR3 is CASSSRDRSTDTQYF. The CDR3 bases are TGTGCCAGCAGCTCCCGGGACAGGAGCACAGATACGCAGTATTTT.

The chain carries TRBV4-3 and TRBJ2-2; 16 nucleotides match TRBD2. V shed 3 bases, J shed 1 base, and the junction held 11 bases outside the gene matches. CDR1 LGHNA and CDR2 YSLEER come from the germline V gene. The CDR3 is 21 amino acids. The DNA of the CDR3 is TGCGCCAGCAGCCATTCCATTCCGGGACTAGCGGGGGGGTGGAACACCGGGGAGCTGTTTTTT. Its protein is CASSHSIPGLAGGWNTGELFF.

In its sample, this clonotype was seen many times. The V call is TRBV6-1, the J call TRBJ1-3; possible D gene TRBD1, 5 bases. The V end was cut by 1 base, the J end by 0 bases, with 10 bases between. The CDR3 loop spans 16 amino acids. Germline values: CDR1 MNHNS, CDR2 SASEGT. This chain's CDR3 is CASSEDEGRSGNTIYF. The CDR3 DNA reads TGTGCCAGCAGTGAAGATGAGGGGCGCTCTGGAAACACCATATATTTT.

Comments on this clonotype: This sequence may be a read error, since a much larger clone differs from it by one base. The J gene is TRBJ1-6, the V gene TRBV15, with D perhaps matching TRBD1 (6 bases). Germline-derived CDR1 and CDR2 are LNHNV and YYDKDF (reference sequence). This CDR3 has 15 amino acids. V was trimmed by 1 base and J by 10 bases, leaving 14 bases between them. The CDR3 DNA reads as TGTGCCACCAGCAGAGCTGCGCAGGGGAGCTCACCCCTCCACTTT. Residues: CATSRAAQGSSPLHF.

This clonotype turned up a few times. The chain couples TRBV3-1 to TRBJ2-4, with no clear D. V was pared by 3 bases and J by 0 bases, with 6 bases between. CDR3 length: 14 amino acids. Germline V gives CDR1 LGHDT, CDR2 YNNKEL (reference sequence). CDR3 DNA: TGTGCCAGCAGCCACGTACTAGCCAAAAACATTCAGTACTTC. Translation gives CASSHVLAKNIQYF.

This clonotype was seen at least ten times. J is TRBJ2-5 and V is TRBV24-1, with 7 positions matching TRBD1. This CDR3 is built from 15 residues. Germline values: CDR1 KGHDR, CDR2 SFDVKD. V shed 3 bases, J shed 4 bases, and the junction held 7 bases outside the gene matches. The CDR3 sequence is CATSDPRGQRETQYF. The DNA for the CDR3 is TGTGCCACCAGTGATCCTCGGGGACAGAGAGAGACCCAGTACTTC.

In this sample, this clonotype turned up many times. The chain is built from TRBV6-5 and TRBJ1-3; the D gene is possibly TRBD1 (6 bases). This CDR3 region has 16 residues. The germline V gene encodes CDR1 MNHEY and CDR2 SVGAGI. V was clipped by 6 bases and J by 0 bases, with 15 bases between them. CDR3 residues: CASSGRTVSSGNTIYF. CDR3 nucleotides: TGTGCCAGCAGCGGACGGACAGTCAGCTCTGGAAACACCATATATTTT.

The V and J genes are TRBV12-3 or TRBV12-4 and TRBJ2-7, with a possible D match to TRBD2 (6 bases). Trimming stripped 6 bases from V and 7 bases from J, with 19 bases between. The CDR3 length is 14 residues. This CDR3 reads CASSPLGGKHEQYF. The CDR3 nucleotides are TGTGCCAGCAGCCCCCTTGGAGGGAAGCATGAGCAGTACTTC.

This clonotype was observed many times. This rearrangement joins TRBV27 to TRBJ1-5, with a weak D call TRBD1 (6 bases). With 5 bases removed from V and 5 bases from J, the gap between germline ends came to 10 bases. The germline V gene has CDR1 MNHEY and CDR2 SMNVEV (reference sequence). CDR3 length equals 13 residues. The CDR3 coding sequence is TGTGCCAGCAGTAACAGGGCGCATCAGCCCCAGCATTTT. Translating it yields CASSNRAHQPQHF.

This clonotype was counted at least ten times. The chain carries TRBV14 and TRBJ1-2; D gene ambiguous. Germline V gene data show CDR1 as SGHDN and CDR2 as FVKESK. Trimming took 1 base from V and 6 from J, leaving 9 bases between them. This CDR3 region has 13 residues. The CDR3 sequence is CASSQGLRDGYTF. The CDR3 coding sequence is TGTGCCAGCAGCCAAGGCCTCCGGGATGGCTACACCTTC.

There are a few counts of this clonotype. This chain uses TRBV28 with TRBJ2-3; TRBD2 aligns across 12 bases. Per germline, CDR1 MDHEN and CDR2 SYDVKM. V was clipped by 4 bases and J by 4 bases; unmatched bases: 6. This CDR3 comprises 16 residues. The CDR3 nucleotides read TGTGCCAGCAGTTCTTGGACTAGCGGGGAATCAGATACGCAGTATTTT. Its protein is CASSSWTSGESDTQYF.

This clonotype was detected ten times or more. The DNA for the CDR3 is TGCAGTGCTAGAGTGGCAACCGACTCCTATGGCTACACCTTC. Residues: CSARVATDSYGYTF. The rearrangement joins TRBV20-1 to TRBJ1-2; D gene unclear. The V end was cut by 1 base, the J end by 4 bases, with 13 bases between. CDR3 length equals 14 residues. Germline V CDR1 and CDR2: DFQATT, SNEGSKA (reference sequence).

This clonotype was picked up many times. The chain combines TRBV2 with TRBJ1-2; 8 bases align to TRBD1. Germline trimming cut 5 bases from V and 6 bases from J; bases unmatched to any gene: 5. CDR3 size: 13 residues. CDR1 and CDR2 from the germline V gene are SNHLY and FYNNEI. DNA for the CDR3: TGTGCCAGCAGTACGGACAGGGAGGATGGCTACACCTTC. It is translated as CASSTDREDGYTF.

This clonotype came up many times. This chain connects TRBV12-3 or TRBV12-4 to TRBJ1-1; TRBD1 agrees at 9 bases. The V segment lost 4 bases and the J segment 8 bases; nucleotides outside the gene matches: 2. This CDR3 spans 12 amino acids. In DNA form, the CDR3 reads TGTGCCAGCAGTTCCGGGACAGGGGAAGCTTTCTTT. Translated: CASSSGTGEAFF.

The CDR3 nucleotides read TGTGCCGTCGAATCTGGGGCCAACGTCCTGACTTTC. It encodes CAVESGANVLTF. The gene calls are TRBV10-3 and TRBJ2-6; no clear D gene. There are 12 residues in the CDR3. V was pared by 11 bases and J by 1 base, with 6 bases between. Per the germline V gene, CDR1 is ENHRY and CDR2 is SYGVKD.

This clonotype has at least ten counts. The rearrangement uses TRBV6-5 and TRBJ2-5; possible D gene TRBD2, 6 bases. Germline V CDR1 and CDR2: MNHEY, SVGAGI. This CDR3 is 14 amino acids long. V lost 7 bases and J 5 bases, leaving 17 bases between the germline ends. The CDR3 reads CASTGGPGWETQYF. Written as DNA, the CDR3 is TGTGCCAGCACCGGGGGTCCGGGGTGGGAGACCCAGTACTTC.